This T cell receptor (beta chain) comes out of a study of beta chain features in type 1 diabetes. Findings and limits, study-wide: Shortening that was moderate but significant affected the TCRB CDR3s of Type 1 diabetes patients in all four CD4+ subsets.

Germline CDR1 PRHDT, CDR2 FYEKMQ (reference sequence). V was cut by 5 bases and J by 0 bases, with 14 bases left in between. The CDR3 contains 15 residues. The study reverse transcribed the entire isolated RNA, so it sequenced expressed TCRB transcripts. Sequenced naive, central memory and regulatory T cell samples produced an average of approximately 3.8 million reads. This table comes from immunoSEQ multiplex PCR, and its TCRdb copy is limited to in-frame clones, with some not included. The sample carries hundreds of thousands of clones, 10% to 15% recorded once. On this clone: Its antigen is unknown.

This sequence was found in a man aged 18-30 years with type 1 diabetes. The sequenced sample consisted of naive CD4+ T cells from blood. This chain connects TRBV13 to TRBJ2-7, with D possibly called TRBD1 or TRBD2 (5 bases each). CDR3 in amino acids: CASSPEGFSSYEQYF. The CDR3 bases are TGTGCCAGCAGCCCCGAGGGGTTCAGCTCCTACGAGCAGTACTTC.